This T cell receptor (beta chain) is drawn from a study of shared clonotypes between healthy human individuals. The V and J ends lost 8 bases and 6 bases respectively, with 14 bases between them. The germline gives CDR1 SNHLY, CDR2 FYNNEI. This CDR3 is 13 amino acids long. Only one count was recorded for this clone. Its antigen is undetermined. TCRdb's copy holds only in-frame clones and misses some; the assay was immunoSEQ multiplex PCR. The data contain 2.3 million or so clones, 80% to 95% of them seen just once; the ten biggest clones take up roughly 0.36%. Whole-study findings and limits: Sampling covered nothing but blood. Tissue TCR repertoires likely differ from those found in blood.

The TCR was taken from a young man in good health. Some clones in this sample may be carry-over from other donors' samples. The chain uses TRBV2 and TRBJ1-5; D not certain. The source material was naive CD4+ T cells from PBMCs. Indicated subset: CD45RA+ positively selected. The CDR3 DNA reads TGTGCCAGCGGGATCAGTCACGTTCAGCCCCAGCATTTT. It encodes CASGISHVQPQHF.